Reported below is one TCR beta chain. This record belongs to a study of regulatory T cells in long-lasting Graves disease. Combining iRepertoire HTBI primers with Arm-PCR of CDR3 regions, the authors built TCR beta libraries. TCRdb passed the multiplex PCR reads through MiXCR, listing each CDR3 protein once. The data hold a few hundred thousand distinct CDR3 sequences, with 10% to 15% observed a single time. Described time point: newly diagnosed GD, antithyroid drugs for less than 3 months. Following extraction of RNA from PBMCs, that RNA was used to make the TCR library. Trimming at V came to 0 bases and at J to 1 base, leaving 14 bases not matched to a gene. CDR1 is MGHRA, CDR2 YSYEKL, per germline. The CDR3 covers 20 residues. Another study also made use of these data, one on T cells in Graves' hyperthyroidism and ophthalmopathy.

V and J are TRBV4-1 and TRBJ2-4; 8 bases are a match to TRBD2. The sequence was obtained from a woman aged 18-29 years with Graves disease. This material consisted of peripheral blood mononuclear cells (PBMCs), taken at new diagnosis, from a patient treated with antithyroid drugs. This chain's CDR3 is CASSQDWAGGWDWAKNIQYF. CDR3 coding DNA: TGCGCCAGCAGCCAAGACTGGGCGGGAGGTTGGGACTGGGCCAAAAACATTCAGTACTTC.